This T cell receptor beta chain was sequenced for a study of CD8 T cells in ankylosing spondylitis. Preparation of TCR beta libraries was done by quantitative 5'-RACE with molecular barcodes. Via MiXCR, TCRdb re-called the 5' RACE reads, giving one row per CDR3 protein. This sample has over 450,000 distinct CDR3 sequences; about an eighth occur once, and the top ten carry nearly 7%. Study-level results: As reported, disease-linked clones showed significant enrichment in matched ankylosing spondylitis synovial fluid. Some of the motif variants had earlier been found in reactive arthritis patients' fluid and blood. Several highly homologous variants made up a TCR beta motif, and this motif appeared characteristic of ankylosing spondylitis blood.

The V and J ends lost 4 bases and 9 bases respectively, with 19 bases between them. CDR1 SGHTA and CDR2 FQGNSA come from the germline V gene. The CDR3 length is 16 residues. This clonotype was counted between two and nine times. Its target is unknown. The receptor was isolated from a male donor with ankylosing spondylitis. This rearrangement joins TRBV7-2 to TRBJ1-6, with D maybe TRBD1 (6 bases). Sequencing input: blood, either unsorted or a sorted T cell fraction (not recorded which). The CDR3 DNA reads TGTGCCAGCAGCTCCCAGGGCCCGGGGGCAATTTCACCCCTCCACTTT. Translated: CASSSQGPGAISPLHF.